A selection of T cell receptor beta chains follows, all from one sample in a study of blood T cell repertoires in COVID-19. Clones were read by immunoSEQ multiplex PCR, and TCRdb kept only the in-frame ones, dropping some. The data hold 200,000 or so clones, with roughly 89% observed a single time. What was sequenced was PBMCs or T cells enriched from blood (not recorded which). All receptors derive from a woman aged 40 to 55 with acute COVID-19. Both conserved end residues are part of each CDR3. A D gene is named only where the DNA matches it firmly. Clone size, where shown, is once, few, many, or a class for clones that have expanded.

d_call: TRBD1
v_call: TRBV6-5
j_call: TRBJ1-4
clone_size: .
cdr3_nt: TGTGCCAGCAGGGACAGGGGTTGGAGTGAAAAACTGTTTTTT
cdr3_aa: CASRDRGWSEKLFF

d_call: .
v_call: TRBV29-1
j_call: TRBJ1-5
clone_size: .
cdr3_nt: TGCAGCGTTGGCCAACTCAATCAGCCCCAGCATTTT
cdr3_aa: CSVGQLNQPQHF

d_call: TRBD1
v_call: TRBV11-2
j_call: TRBJ1-4
clone_size: .
cdr3_nt: TGTGCCAGCAGCCCGGACAGGGGGCGCGACAAACTGTTTTTT
cdr3_aa: CASSPDRGRDKLFF

d_call: .
v_call: TRBV5-1
j_call: TRBJ2-2
clone_size: .
cdr3_nt: TGCGCCAGCAGCGTGGGACAACGGAACACCGGGGAGCTGTTTTTT
cdr3_aa: CASSVGQRNTGELFF

d_call: TRBD1
v_call: TRBV2
j_call: TRBJ2-2
clone_size: .
cdr3_nt: TGTGCCAGCAGACCGGACAGGGGCGGCGGGGAGCTGTTTTTT
cdr3_aa: CASRPDRGGGELFF

d_call: .
v_call: TRBV4-1
j_call: TRBJ1-1
clone_size: .
cdr3_nt: TGCGCCACTCACCATAGCTTAGGGAACACTGAAGCTTTCTTT
cdr3_aa: CATHHSLGNTEAFF

d_call: TRBD1
v_call: TRBV19
j_call: TRBJ2-7
clone_size: once
cdr3_nt: TGTGCCAGTAGTACTCGGACAGGGAGCTCCTACGAGCAGTACTTC
cdr3_aa: CASSTRTGSSYEQYF

d_call: .
v_call: TRBV6-5
j_call: TRBJ1-1
clone_size: .
cdr3_nt: TGTGCCAGCAGTTACAGCGCTCAGAACACTGAAGCTTTCTTT
cdr3_aa: CASSYSAQNTEAFF

d_call: .
v_call: TRBV5-6
j_call: TRBJ1-1
clone_size: .
cdr3_nt: TGTGCCAGCAGCCCATTAGGGACATCGAACACTGAAGCTTTCTTT
cdr3_aa: CASSPLGTSNTEAFF

d_call: TRBD1
v_call: TRBV5-4
j_call: TRBJ1-2
clone_size: .
cdr3_nt: TGTGCCAGCAGATATGGACAGGGGGCTTCCGGAAACTATGGCTACACCTTC
cdr3_aa: CASRYGQGASGNYGYTF

d_call: .
v_call: TRBV2
j_call: TRBJ1-3
clone_size: .
cdr3_nt: TGTGCCAGCAGTGTTTATCGTAACTCTGGAAACACCATATATTTT
cdr3_aa: CASSVYRNSGNTIYF

d_call: .
v_call: TRBV5-1
j_call: TRBJ2-2
clone_size: .
cdr3_nt: TGCGCCAGCAGCTGGAAAGGGGCCGGGGAGCTGTTTTTT
cdr3_aa: CASSWKGAGELFF

d_call: .
v_call: TRBV5-1
j_call: TRBJ1-1
clone_size: .
cdr3_nt: TGCGCCAGCAGCTCTGCAGGGGCCTGGACCCCTGAAGCTTTCTTT
cdr3_aa: CASSSAGAWTPEAFF

d_call: .
v_call: TRBV19
j_call: TRBJ2-1
clone_size: .
cdr3_nt: TGTGCCAGTAGTATTGGGGGCTATGAGCAGTTCTTC
cdr3_aa: CASSIGGYEQFF

d_call: TRBD1
v_call: TRBV10-1
j_call: TRBJ2-3
clone_size: .
cdr3_nt: TGCGCCAGCAGTAAGGGACAGGCGAGCACAGATACGCAGTATTTT
cdr3_aa: CASSKGQASTDTQYF

d_call: .
v_call: TRBV18
j_call: TRBJ1-6
clone_size: few
cdr3_nt: TGTGCCAGCTCACCAGGTCAGACAGGAGATTCACCCCTCCACTTT
cdr3_aa: CASSPGQTGDSPLHF

d_call: .
v_call: TRBV29-1
j_call: TRBJ1-2
clone_size: once
cdr3_nt: TGCAGCGTTGCCAGCTATGGCTACACCTTC
cdr3_aa: CSVASYGYTF

d_call: TRBD1
v_call: TRBV12-3/TRBV12-4
j_call: TRBJ1-1
clone_size: .
cdr3_nt: TGTGCCAGCAGTCCGGGACAGGGGGCGAGGGCTTTCTTT
cdr3_aa: CASSPGQGARAFF

d_call: .
v_call: TRBV18
j_call: TRBJ1-5
clone_size: .
cdr3_nt: TGTGCCAGCTCACCATTTCCAGGGGTTAGCAATCAGCCCCAGCATTTT
cdr3_aa: CASSPFPGVSNQPQHF

d_call: .
v_call: TRBV18
j_call: TRBJ1-1
clone_size: .
cdr3_nt: TGTGCCAGCTCACCACTTCCGTCTCTGGGCTCTGAAGCTTTCTTT
cdr3_aa: CASSPLPSLGSEAFF

d_call: TRBD1
v_call: TRBV12-3/TRBV12-4
j_call: TRBJ1-1
clone_size: .
cdr3_nt: TGTGCCAGCAGTTCCCGACAGGGTGGTGAAGCTTTCTTT
cdr3_aa: CASSSRQGGEAFF

d_call: TRBD1
v_call: TRBV2
j_call: TRBJ1-2
clone_size: .
cdr3_nt: TGTGCCAGCAGTACCCGAACAGGGGGCGCTTCCTACTATGGCTACACCTTC
cdr3_aa: CASSTRTGGASYYGYTF

d_call: .
v_call: TRBV7-2
j_call: TRBJ1-5
clone_size: .
cdr3_nt: TGTGCCAGCAGCCAAGACTCCAGACTGAGCAATCAGCCCCAGCATTTT
cdr3_aa: CASSQDSRLSNQPQHF

d_call: .
v_call: TRBV6-2/TRBV6-3
j_call: TRBJ1-2
clone_size: .
cdr3_nt: TGTGCCAGCAGTTACGGACACGGATTCTATGGCTACACCTTC
cdr3_aa: CASSYGHGFYGYTF

d_call: .
v_call: TRBV3-1/TRBV3-2
j_call: TRBJ2-3
clone_size: .
cdr3_nt: TGTGCCAGCAGCCTTAGGCGACTGTTAAGATACGAGAAGTATTTT
cdr3_aa: CASSLRRLLRYEKYF

d_call: TRBD2
v_call: TRBV25-1
j_call: TRBJ2-5
clone_size: .
cdr3_nt: TGTGCCAGCAGTGAATGGACTAGCGGAACGGCAGGGGAGACCCAGTACTTC
cdr3_aa: CASSEWTSGTAGETQYF

d_call: .
v_call: TRBV30
j_call: TRBJ2-1
clone_size: .
cdr3_nt: TGTGCCTGGATTCTCAGGGGCTCACTCCACAATGAGCAGTTCTTC
cdr3_aa: CAWILRGSLHNEQFF

d_call: .
v_call: TRBV6-5
j_call: TRBJ1-1
clone_size: .
cdr3_nt: TGTGCCAGCAAAGGGGGTGGGGGTATCACTGAAGCTTTCTTT
cdr3_aa: CASKGGGGITEAFF

d_call: TRBD1
v_call: TRBV7-6
j_call: TRBJ1-2
clone_size: .
cdr3_nt: TGTGCCAGCAGCCCTAGCCCGGGACAGGCATATGGCTACACCTTC
cdr3_aa: CASSPSPGQAYGYTF

d_call: TRBD1
v_call: TRBV19
j_call: TRBJ1-5
clone_size: .
cdr3_nt: TGTGCCAGTAGTCGACAGGGGGCCAAACAGCCCCAGCATTTT
cdr3_aa: CASSRQGAKQPQHF

d_call: .
v_call: TRBV5-1
j_call: TRBJ1-1
clone_size: .
cdr3_nt: TGCGCCAGCAGCTCTTCAGCAGGGTCGCCTGAAGCTTTCTTT
cdr3_aa: CASSSSAGSPEAFF